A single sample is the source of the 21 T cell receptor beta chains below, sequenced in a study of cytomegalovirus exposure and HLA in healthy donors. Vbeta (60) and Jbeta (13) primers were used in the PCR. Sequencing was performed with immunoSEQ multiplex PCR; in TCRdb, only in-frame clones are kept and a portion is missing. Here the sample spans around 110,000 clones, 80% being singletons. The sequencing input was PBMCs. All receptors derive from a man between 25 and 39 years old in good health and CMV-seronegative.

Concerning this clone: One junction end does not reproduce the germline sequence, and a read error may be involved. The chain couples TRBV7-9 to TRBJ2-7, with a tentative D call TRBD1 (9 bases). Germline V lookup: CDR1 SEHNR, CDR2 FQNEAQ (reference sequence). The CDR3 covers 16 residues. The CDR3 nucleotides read TGTTCCAGCACCGGGGGGGGACAGGGAACGTTCTACGAGCAGTACTTC. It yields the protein CSSTGGGQGTFYEQYF.

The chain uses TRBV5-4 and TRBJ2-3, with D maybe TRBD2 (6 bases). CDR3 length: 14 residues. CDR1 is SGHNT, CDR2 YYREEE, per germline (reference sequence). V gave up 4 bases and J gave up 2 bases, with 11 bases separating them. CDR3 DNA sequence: TGTGCCAGCAGCCCAGGACTAACCACAGATACGCAGTATTTT. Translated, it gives CASSPGLTTDTQYF.

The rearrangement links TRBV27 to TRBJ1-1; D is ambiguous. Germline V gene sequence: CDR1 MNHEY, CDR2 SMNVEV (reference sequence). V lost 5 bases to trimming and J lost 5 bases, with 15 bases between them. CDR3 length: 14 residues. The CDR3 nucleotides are TGTGCCAGCAGTAGTCGACAAGCTGGGACTGAAGCTTTCTTT. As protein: CASSSRQAGTEAFF.

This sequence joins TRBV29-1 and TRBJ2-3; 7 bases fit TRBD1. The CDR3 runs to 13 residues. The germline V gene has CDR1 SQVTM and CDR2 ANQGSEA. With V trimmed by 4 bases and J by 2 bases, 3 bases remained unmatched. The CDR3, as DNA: TGCAGCGTTGGCCAGGGGGTCACAGATACGCAGTATTTT. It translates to CSVGQGVTDTQYF.

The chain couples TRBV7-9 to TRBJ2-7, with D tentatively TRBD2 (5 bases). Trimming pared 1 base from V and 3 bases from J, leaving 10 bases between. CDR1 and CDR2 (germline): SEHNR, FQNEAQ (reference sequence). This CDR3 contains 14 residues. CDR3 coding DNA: TGTGCCAGCAGCTTAGACCGGGGAAACTACGAGCAGTACTTC. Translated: CASSLDRGNYEQYF.

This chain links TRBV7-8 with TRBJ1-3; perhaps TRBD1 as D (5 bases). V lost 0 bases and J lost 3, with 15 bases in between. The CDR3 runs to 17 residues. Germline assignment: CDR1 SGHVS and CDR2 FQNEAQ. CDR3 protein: CASSLAILAGNGNTIYF. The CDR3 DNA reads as TGTGCCAGCAGCTTAGCGATCCTGGCAGGGAATGGAAACACCATATATTTT. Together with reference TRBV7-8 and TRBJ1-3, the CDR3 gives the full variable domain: GAGVSQSPRYKVAKRGQDVALRCDPISGHVSLFWYQQALGQGPEFLTYFQNEAQLDKSGLPSDRFFAERPEGSVSTLKIQRTQQEDSAVYLCASSLAILAGNGNTIYFGEGSWLTVV.

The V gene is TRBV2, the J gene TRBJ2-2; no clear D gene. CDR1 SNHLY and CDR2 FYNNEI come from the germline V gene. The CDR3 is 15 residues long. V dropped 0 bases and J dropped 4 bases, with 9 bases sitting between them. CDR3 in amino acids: CASSEAPGPTGELFF. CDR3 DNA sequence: TGTGCCAGCAGTGAAGCTCCAGGTCCCACCGGGGAGCTGTTTTTT.

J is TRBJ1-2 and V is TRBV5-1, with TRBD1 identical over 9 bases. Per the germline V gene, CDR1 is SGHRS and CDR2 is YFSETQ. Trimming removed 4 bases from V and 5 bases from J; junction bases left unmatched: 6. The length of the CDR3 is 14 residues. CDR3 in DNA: TGCGCCAGCAGCACGGACAGGGGCGGTTATGGCTACACCTTC. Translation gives CASSTDRGGYGYTF.

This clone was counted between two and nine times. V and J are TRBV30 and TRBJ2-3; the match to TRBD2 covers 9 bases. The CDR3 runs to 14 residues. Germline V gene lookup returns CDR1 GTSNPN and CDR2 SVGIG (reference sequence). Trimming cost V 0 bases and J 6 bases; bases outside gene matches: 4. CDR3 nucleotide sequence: TGTGCCTGGAGTGTGGGTAGCGGGGGCGATACGCAGTATTTT. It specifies CAWSVGSGGDTQYF.

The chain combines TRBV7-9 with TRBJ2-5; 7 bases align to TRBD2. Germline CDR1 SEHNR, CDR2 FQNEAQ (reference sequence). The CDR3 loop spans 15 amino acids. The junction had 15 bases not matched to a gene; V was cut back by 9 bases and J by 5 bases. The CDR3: CASQSTAGDGETQYF. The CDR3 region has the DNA TGTGCCAGTCAGTCTACGGCGGGGGACGGGGAGACCCAGTACTTC.

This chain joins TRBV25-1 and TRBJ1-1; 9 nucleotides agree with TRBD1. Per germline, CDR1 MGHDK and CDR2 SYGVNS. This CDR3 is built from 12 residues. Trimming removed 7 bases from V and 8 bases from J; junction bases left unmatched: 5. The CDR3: CASTRGTGEAFF. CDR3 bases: TGTGCCAGCACTCGAGGGACAGGGGAAGCTTTCTTT. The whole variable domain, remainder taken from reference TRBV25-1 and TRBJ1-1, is EADIYQTPRYLVIGTGKKITLECSQTMGHDKMYWYQQDPGMELHLIHYSYGVNSTEKGDLSSESTVSRIRTEHFPLTLESARPSHTSQYLCASTRGTGEAFFGQGTRLTVV.

CDR3 in DNA: TGTGCCAGCAGTGTGTACTCTGGGGCCAACGTCCTGACTTTC. This sequence encodes CASSVYSGANVLTF. The rearrangement joins TRBV2 to TRBJ2-6; D gene unclear. Trimming removed 4 bases from V and 0 bases from J, with 4 bases in between. Germline CDR1 SNHLY, CDR2 FYNNEI. This CDR3 comprises 14 residues.

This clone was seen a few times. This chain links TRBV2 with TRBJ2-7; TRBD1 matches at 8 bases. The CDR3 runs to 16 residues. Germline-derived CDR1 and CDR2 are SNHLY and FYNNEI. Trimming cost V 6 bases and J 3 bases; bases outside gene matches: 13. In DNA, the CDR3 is TGTGCCAGCAGATTCGGGGCAGGGGGCATGTTCTACGAGCAGTACTTC. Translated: CASRFGAGGMFYEQYF. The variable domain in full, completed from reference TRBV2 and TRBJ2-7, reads EPEVTQTPSHQVTQMGQEVILRCVPISNHLYFYWYRQILGQKVEFLVSFYNNEISEKSEIFDDQFSVERPDGSNFTLKIRSTKLEDSAMYFCASRFGAGGMFYEQYFGPGTRLTVT.

This CDR3 reads CASSSINIQYF. DNA of the CDR3: TGTGCCAGCAGTTCCATTAACATTCAGTACTTC. The chain uses TRBV25-1 and TRBJ2-4; D call uncertain. This CDR3 contains 11 residues. The V gene's germline CDR1 is MGHDK and CDR2 SYGVNS. Trimming pared 5 bases from V and 7 bases from J, leaving 6 bases between.

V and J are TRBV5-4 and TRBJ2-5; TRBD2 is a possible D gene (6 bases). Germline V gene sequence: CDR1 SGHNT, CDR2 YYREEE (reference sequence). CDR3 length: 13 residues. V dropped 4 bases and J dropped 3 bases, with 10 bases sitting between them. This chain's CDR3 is CASSPPGEETQYF. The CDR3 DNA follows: TGTGCCAGCAGCCCCCCGGGAGAAGAGACCCAGTACTTC.

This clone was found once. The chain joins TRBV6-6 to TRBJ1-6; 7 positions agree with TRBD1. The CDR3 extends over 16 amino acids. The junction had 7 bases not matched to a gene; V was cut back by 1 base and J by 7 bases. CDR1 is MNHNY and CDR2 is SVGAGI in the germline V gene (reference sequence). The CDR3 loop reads CASSYLKGGANSPLHF. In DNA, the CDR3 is TGTGCCAGCAGTTACTTAAAAGGGGGCGCGAATTCACCCCTCCACTTT.

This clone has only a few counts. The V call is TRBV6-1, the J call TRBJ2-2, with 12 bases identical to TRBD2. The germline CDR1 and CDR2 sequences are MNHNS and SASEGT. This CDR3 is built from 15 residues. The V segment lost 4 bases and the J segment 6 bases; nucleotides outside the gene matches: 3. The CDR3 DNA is TGTGCCAGCAGTGTATCTAGCGGGGGGGCCGGGGAGCTGTTTTTT. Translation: CASSVSSGGAGELFF.

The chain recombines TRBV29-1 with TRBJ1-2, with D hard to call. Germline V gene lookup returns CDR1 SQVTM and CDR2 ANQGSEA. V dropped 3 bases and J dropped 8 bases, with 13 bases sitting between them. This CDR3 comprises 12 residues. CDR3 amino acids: CSVDEGSGGYTF. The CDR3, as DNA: TGCAGCGTTGACGAGGGTTCTGGGGGCTACACCTTC.

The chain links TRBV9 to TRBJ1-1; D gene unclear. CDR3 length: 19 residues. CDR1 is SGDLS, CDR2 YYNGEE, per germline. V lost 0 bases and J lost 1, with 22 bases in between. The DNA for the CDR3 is TGTGCCAGCAGCGTAGATTCGGGTGTCTCGGAGGGAAGGAACACTGAAGCTTTCTTT. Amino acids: CASSVDSGVSEGRNTEAFF.

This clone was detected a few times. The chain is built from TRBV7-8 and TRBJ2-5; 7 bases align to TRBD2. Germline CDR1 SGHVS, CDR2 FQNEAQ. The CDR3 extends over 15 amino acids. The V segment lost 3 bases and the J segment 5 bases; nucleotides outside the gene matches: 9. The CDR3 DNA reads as TGTGCCAGCAGCTTGGAGGGCGGGGGTTATGAGACCCAGTACTTC. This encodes CASSLEGGGYETQYF.

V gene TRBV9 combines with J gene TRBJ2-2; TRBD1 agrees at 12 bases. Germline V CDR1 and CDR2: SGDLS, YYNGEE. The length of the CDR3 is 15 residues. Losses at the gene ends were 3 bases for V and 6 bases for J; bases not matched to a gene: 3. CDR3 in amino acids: CASSGDRGQAGELFF. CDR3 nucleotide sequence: TGTGCCAGCAGCGGGGACAGGGGGCAGGCCGGGGAGCTGTTTTTT.